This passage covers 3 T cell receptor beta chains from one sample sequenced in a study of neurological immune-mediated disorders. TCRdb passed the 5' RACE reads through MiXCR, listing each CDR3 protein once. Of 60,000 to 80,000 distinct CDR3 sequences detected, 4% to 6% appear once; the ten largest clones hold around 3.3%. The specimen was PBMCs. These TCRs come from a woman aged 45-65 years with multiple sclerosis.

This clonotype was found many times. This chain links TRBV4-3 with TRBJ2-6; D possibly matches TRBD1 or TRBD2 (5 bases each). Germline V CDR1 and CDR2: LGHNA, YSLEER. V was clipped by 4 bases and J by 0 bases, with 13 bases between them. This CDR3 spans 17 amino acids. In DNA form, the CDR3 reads TGCGCCAGCAGCCTTGGGGACGTAAACTCTGGGGCCAACGTCCTGACTTTC. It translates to CASSLGDVNSGANVLTF.

As DNA, the CDR3 is TGTGCCAGCAGTGATGTGTATGAGACCCAGTACTTC. Protein product: CASSDVYETQYF. The chain joins TRBV6-1 to TRBJ2-5; D is unresolved. V lost 3 bases to trimming and J lost 5 bases, with 7 bases between them. The CDR3 sequence is 12 residues long. From germline, CDR1 is MNHNS and CDR2 SASEGT.

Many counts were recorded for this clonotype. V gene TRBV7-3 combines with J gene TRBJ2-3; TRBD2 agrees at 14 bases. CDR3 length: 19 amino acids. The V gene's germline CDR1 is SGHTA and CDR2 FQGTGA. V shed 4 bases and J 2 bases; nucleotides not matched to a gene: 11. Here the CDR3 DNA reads TGTGCCAGCAGCTCGCCTGGACTAGCGGGGGGCCAAGCCACAGATACGCAGTATTTT. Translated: CASSSPGLAGGQATDTQYF.